A selection of T cell receptor beta chains follows, all from one sample in a study of T cell repertoires in cytomegalovirus infection. Their target antigens are unknown. One entry per CDR3 protein, called by TCRdb with MiXCR from the reads. This sample has 450,000 to 600,000 distinct CDR3 sequences, with more than 30% found just once. Sequenced material: cultured PBMCs, taken from culture after CMV antigen stimulation. The receptors originated from a human donor in good health (CMV status not recorded). Some clones in this sample may be carry-over from other donors' samples. The CDR3 runs from the conserved cysteine through the conserved F or W. D genes are given only for firm matches. A row's size may be missing; if present it is once, few, many or a size class.

>few|TRBD1|TRBV12-3/TRBV12-4|TRBJ1-5
CASSPTGDGQPQHF
TGTGCCAGCAGCCCGACAGGGGATGGACAGCCCCAGCATTTT
>NA|TRBD2|TRBV18|TRBJ2-1
CASSPRIAGAYNEQFF
TGTGCCAGCTCACCACGAATAGCGGGGGCCTACAATGAGCAGTTCTTC
>few|NA|TRBV4-1|TRBJ2-3
CASSQDWNGVSTDTQYF
TGCGCCAGCAGCCAAGACTGGAACGGAGTTAGCACAGATACGCAGTATTTT
>NA|NA|TRBV7-2|TRBJ2-7
CASSQRQATEQYF
TGTGCCAGCAGCCAAAGACAGGCTACCGAGCAGTACTTC
>few|TRBD2|TRBV27|TRBJ2-1
CASSLASGPPDSYNEQFF
TGTGCCAGCAGTTTAGCTAGCGGGCCGCCTGACTCCTACAATGAGCAGTTCTTC
>NA|TRBD1|TRBV27|TRBJ1-6
CASRTGQSNSPLHF
TGTGCCAGCAGAACGGGACAGAGTAATTCACCCCTCCACTTT
>NA|NA|TRBV19|TRBJ1-1
CASSIWGYGTEAFF
TGTGCCAGTAGTATTTGGGGCTACGGCACTGAAGCTTTCTTT
>NA|NA|TRBV7-2|TRBJ2-3
CASSGVGDTQYF
TGTGCCAGCAGCGGCGTAGGAGATACGCAGTATTTT
>NA|NA|TRBV20-1|TRBJ2-1
CSARGRDEQFF
TGCAGTGCTAGAGGAAGGGATGAGCAGTTCTTC
>NA|TRBD1|TRBV19|TRBJ1-1
CASSSEGANTEAFF
TGTGCCAGTAGTAGTGAGGGGGCGAACACTGAAGCTTTCTTT
>NA|NA|TRBV12-3/TRBV12-4|TRBJ1-3
CASSSGPIGNTIYF
TGTGCCAGCAGTTCTGGACCTATTGGAAACACCATATATTTT
>NA|NA|TRBV12-3/TRBV12-4|TRBJ1-5
CASSFQANQPQHF
TGTGCCAGCAGTTTTCAAGCGAACCAGCCCCAGCATTTT
>NA|NA|TRBV27|TRBJ1-4
CASSLSYNEKLFF
TGTGCCAGCAGTTTATCCTATAATGAAAAACTGTTTTTT
>NA|NA|TRBV25-1|TRBJ2-1
CASSVQNSHEQFF
TGTGCCAGCAGTGTACAGAATTCCCATGAGCAGTTCTTC
>few|TRBD1|TRBV19|TRBJ2-1
CASSIRAGQGVGNEQFF
TGTGCCAGTAGTATTAGGGCGGGACAGGGGGTTGGCAATGAGCAGTTCTTC
>NA|TRBD2|TRBV7-9|TRBJ2-3
CASSLEVLAGGPGSTDTQYF
TGTGCCAGCAGCTTAGAGGTGCTAGCGGGAGGCCCTGGGTCTACAGATACGCAGTATTTT
>once|TRBD2|TRBV19|TRBJ2-7
CASSIYVGLEYSYEQYF
TGTGCCAGTAGTATATACGTTGGACTAGAGTACTCCTACGAGCAGTACTTC
>NA|NA|TRBV6-6|TRBJ2-1
CASNSGLPSSYNEQFF
TGTGCCAGCAACTCGGGACTCCCGAGCTCCTACAATGAGCAGTTCTTC
>few|NA|TRBV7-2|TRBJ1-4
CASSRDRAEKLFF
TGTGCCAGCAGCCGGGATCGAGCTGAAAAACTGTTTTTT
>NA|NA|TRBV15|TRBJ2-5
CATSGQNEETQYF
TGTGCCACCAGCGGCCAGAACGAAGAGACCCAGTACTTC
>NA|TRBD2|TRBV15|TRBJ2-3
CATSRDRLAGTDTQYF
TGTGCCACCAGCAGAGATCGCCTAGCGGGGACAGATACGCAGTATTTT
>many|NA|TRBV6-2/TRBV6-3|TRBJ2-3
CASSRDSTDTQYF
TGTGCCAGCAGTCGGGACAGCACAGATACGCAGTATTTT
>NA|NA|TRBV6-6|TRBJ1-5
CASSFWGQQPQHF
TGTGCCAGCAGTTTCTGGGGGCAACAGCCCCAGCATTTT
>many|TRBD1|TRBV6-5|TRBJ2-2
CASSYHTGENTGELFF
TGTGCCAGCAGTTACCACACAGGGGAAAACACCGGGGAGCTGTTTTTT
>NA|NA|TRBV11-2|TRBJ2-2
CASGQGTGELFF
TGTGCCAGCGGCCAGGGCACCGGGGAGCTGTTTTTT
>NA|NA|TRBV7-8|TRBJ1-1
CASSSRTGPEAFF
TGTGCCAGCAGCTCCAGGACCGGTCCTGAAGCTTTCTTT
>NA|TRBD2|TRBV6-2/TRBV6-3|TRBJ2-1
CASSRPRTSGMEDEQFF
TGTGCCAGCAGCCGCCCGCGGACTAGCGGGATGGAGGATGAGCAGTTCTTC
>NA|NA|TRBV20-1|TRBJ2-1
CSASASGLWPNEQFF
TGCAGTGCTAGTGCCTCGGGACTGTGGCCCAATGAGCAGTTCTTC
>few|NA|TRBV7-2|TRBJ2-1
CASSLGEGPYNEQFF
TGTGCCAGCAGCTTAGGTGAGGGGCCCTACAATGAGCAGTTCTTC
>many|TRBD2|TRBV7-2|TRBJ2-1
CASSLATSGRMNEQFF
TGTGCCAGCAGCTTAGCGACTAGCGGGAGAATGAATGAGCAGTTCTTC
>NA|NA|TRBV4-3|TRBJ2-1
CASSQDRTVRGNEQFF
TGCGCCAGCAGCCAAGATCGGACAGTGAGGGGAAATGAGCAGTTCTTC
>NA|NA|TRBV5-1|TRBJ2-6
CASSSTTHSGANVLTF
TGCGCCAGCAGCTCCACCACACACTCTGGGGCCAACGTCCTGACTTTC
>NA|NA|TRBV5-1|TRBJ1-4
CASSLFDRNNEKLFF
TGCGCCAGCAGCTTGTTCGACAGAAATAATGAAAAACTGTTTTTT
>many|TRBD2|TRBV12-3/TRBV12-4|TRBJ2-5
CASSLSGGKTQYF
TGTGCCAGCAGTTTGTCGGGGGGGAAGACCCAGTACTTC
>few|NA|TRBV6-1|TRBJ1-5
CASSVGRNSNQPQHF
TGTGCCAGCAGTGTTGGCCGGAATAGCAATCAGCCCCAGCATTTT
>NA|NA|TRBV6-5|TRBJ1-2
CASGQLSRGANYGYTF
TGTGCCAGCGGACAACTTAGCAGGGGTGCTAACTATGGCTACACCTTC
>few|TRBD1|TRBV18|TRBJ2-4
CASSPGTGQGNIQYF
TGTGCCAGCTCACCGGGGACTGGACAGGGAAACATTCAGTACTTC
>NA|TRBD2|TRBV7-9|TRBJ2-3
CASSLDLAGGSTDTQYF
TGTGCCAGCAGCTTAGACCTAGCGGGAGGTAGCACAGATACGCAGTATTTT
>NA|NA|TRBV25-1|TRBJ2-3
CASSAWGSGKQSTDTQYF
TGTGCCAGCAGTGCGTGGGGTAGCGGTAAACAAAGCACAGATACGCAGTATTTT
>many|TRBD1|TRBV7-9|TRBJ2-7
CASSPRTGGYEQYF
TGTGCCAGCAGCCCCCGGACAGGGGGCTACGAGCAGTACTTC
>NA|NA|TRBV11-2|TRBJ1-1
CASSLNGVRAFF
TGTGCCAGCAGCTTGAACGGGGTTAGAGCTTTCTTT
>NA|NA|TRBV7-2|TRBJ1-1
CASSPSRGRNTEAFF
TGTGCCAGCAGCCCAAGTCGGGGACGGAACACTGAAGCTTTCTTT
>NA|NA|TRBV7-2|TRBJ2-3
CASSSEVAESTDTQYF
TGTGCCAGCAGCTCCGAGGTAGCGGAAAGCACAGATACGCAGTATTTT
>NA|NA|TRBV29-1|TRBJ1-1
CSVTGTVNTEAFF
TGCAGCGTGACCGGGACGGTGAACACTGAAGCTTTCTTT
>few|NA|TRBV7-8|TRBJ2-2
CASRERGGNTGELFF
TGTGCCAGCAGAGAGAGAGGCGGGAACACCGGGGAGCTGTTTTTT
>few|TRBD2|TRBV6-5|TRBJ2-1
CASSYRLAGGFEQFF
TGTGCCAGCAGTTACAGACTAGCGGGAGGGTTTGAGCAGTTCTTC
>NA|NA|TRBV4-1|TRBJ2-5
CASSQGEGEETQYF
TGCGCCAGCAGCCAAGGGGAGGGGGAAGAGACCCAGTACTTC
>few|TRBD1|TRBV6-5|TRBJ1-2
CASSYSTGGRGYTF
TGTGCCAGCAGTTACTCTACAGGGGGTAGAGGCTACACCTTC
>many|TRBD1|TRBV7-3|TRBJ2-7
CASSQDRGRSEQYF
TGTGCCAGCAGCCAGGACAGGGGGCGCTCCGAGCAGTACTTC
>few|NA|TRBV27|TRBJ2-3
CASSPSRLVTDTQYF
TGTGCCAGCAGTCCTAGTCGACTGGTTACAGATACGCAGTATTTT
>NA|NA|TRBV4-1|TRBJ2-3
CASSQGLTSRGTDTQYF
TGCGCCAGCAGCCAAGGCTTAACTAGCCGGGGCACAGATACGCAGTATTTT
>NA|NA|TRBV6-6|TRBJ1-5
CASSYSRLNQPQHF
TGTGCCAGCAGTTACTCCAGGTTGAATCAGCCCCAGCATTTT